The rows below give T cell receptor beta chains drawn from one sample of a study of cytomegalovirus exposure and HLA in healthy donors. Data came from immunoSEQ multiplex PCR; TCRdb stores just in-frame clones and leaves some out. This sample carries 200,000 or so clones, roughly 80% of them seen once, and the ten largest clones take 6.5%. Sequences were obtained from PBMCs. These receptors all stem from a woman in her forties or fifties in good health and CMV-seropositive. Each CDR3 is given with its conserved first and last residue. D genes are given only for firm matches. Expanded clones are given a class, and other clones once, few, many or no size at all.

TRBJ2-1,.,TRBV5-1,TRBD2,TGCGCCAGCAGCTTCGGCCTTAGCGGGAGTATTAATGAGCAGTTCTTC,CASSFGLSGSINEQFF
TRBJ2-1,.,TRBV30,.,TGTGCCTGGAGTGTACGTACCGGGTTCAATGAGCAGTTCTTC,CAWSVRTGFNEQFF
TRBJ1-1,few,TRBV20-1,.,TGCAGTGCTATGGGAGACACTGAAGCTTTCTTT,CSAMGDTEAFF
TRBJ1-6,.,TRBV28,TRBD1,TGTGCCAGCAGTGGACAGGGATTTAATTCACCCCTCCACTTT,CASSGQGFNSPLHF
TRBJ2-6,.,TRBV2,.,TGTGCCAGCATCTTTTCTGGGGCCAACGTCCTGACTTTC,CASIFSGANVLTF
TRBJ2-2,few,TRBV4-1,TRBD1,TGCGCCAGCAGCCAAGGGGACAGGGGGCCCACCGGGGAGCTGTTTTTT,CASSQGDRGPTGELFF
TRBJ2-7,.,TRBV11-2,TRBD1,TGTGCCAGCAGCTTAACAGGGGGCCCCGAGCAGTACTTC,CASSLTGGPEQYF
TRBJ1-5,.,TRBV2,.,TGTGCCAGCAGCTTCACAGGGAGCAATCAGCCCCAGCATTTT,CASSFTGSNQPQHF
TRBJ1-1,.,TRBV19,.,TGTGCCAGTAGTATAGAGAGACGGGACAAATTAGCCGGAAACACTGAAGCTTTCTTT,CASSIERRDKLAGNTEAFF
TRBJ1-5,.,TRBV19,.,TGTGCCAGTAGTCACTACCCAGGCAATCAGCCCCAGCATTTT,CASSHYPGNQPQHF